Shown below are 21 T cell receptor beta chains from a single sample sequenced in a study of PD-L1 blockade in urothelial cancer. The repertoire was sequenced with immunoSEQ multiplex PCR; TCRdb's copy has only in-frame clones and lacks some. The sample gives about 72,000 clones, approximately 86% of which show up once; more than 12% is in the top ten. This sample's time point: pretreatment peripheral blood. The sample consisted of PBMCs, taken around atezolizumab (anti-PD-L1) treatment. The receptors were sampled from a man between 60 and 70 years old with urothelial cancer.

This clone was observed a few times. This chain uses TRBV9 with TRBJ2-2; 16 bases are shared with TRBD2. This CDR3 is 16 amino acids long. Germline CDR1 is SGDLS and CDR2 is YYNGEE. J lost 0 bases, V lost 7 bases, and 0 bases had no gene match. CDR3 DNA sequence: TGTGCCAGCGGGACTAGCGGGGGGGCGAACACCGGGGAGCTGTTTTTT. Translated, it gives CASGTSGGANTGELFF. The entire variable domain, with the rest obtained from reference TRBV9 and TRBJ2-2, is as follows: DSGVTQTPKHLITATGQRVTLRCSPRSGDLSVYWYQQSLDQGLQFLIQYYNGEERAKGNILERFSAQQFPDLHSELNLSSLELGDSALYFCASGTSGGANTGELFFGEGSRLTVL.

This chain uses TRBV7-9 with TRBJ2-3; D is undetermined. CDR3 length equals 12 residues. Trimming left V 5 bases short and J 2 bases short, with 5 bases between. Germline V lookup: CDR1 SEHNR, CDR2 FQNEAQ (reference sequence). CDR3 in amino acids: CASSQITDTQYF. In DNA, the CDR3 is TGTGCCAGCAGCCAGATCACAGATACGCAGTATTTT.

This chain uses TRBV10-2 with TRBJ2-7; D may be TRBD1 (6 bases). The length of the CDR3 is 12 residues. The V gene's germline CDR1 is WSHSY and CDR2 SAAADI. Trimming pared 8 bases from V and 4 bases from J, leaving 12 bases between. The CDR3: CASGADRYEQYF. The CDR3 nucleotides read TGCGCCAGCGGGGCTGACAGGTACGAGCAGTACTTC.

The chain carries TRBV6-6 and TRBJ2-7, with D possibly being TRBD1 (8 bases). V was trimmed by 4 bases and J by 3 bases, leaving 16 bases between them. CDR1 and CDR2 from the germline V gene are MNHNY and SVGAGI (reference sequence). The CDR3 totals 15 residues. The CDR3 DNA reads TGTGCCAGCAGTTCCAGGACAGGGACTAACTACGAGCAGTACTTC. It codes for CASSSRTGTNYEQYF.

This clone was detected once. The J gene is TRBJ2-1, the V gene TRBV7-6, with 7 bases lining up with TRBD1. CDR3 size: 18 residues. The germline CDR1 and CDR2 sequences are SGHVS and FNYEAQ. The ends lost 5 bases at V and 6 bases at J; junction bases unmatched: 19. CDR3 region: CASSRLTGAAGLFNEQFF. The CDR3 DNA sequence: TGTGCCAGCAGCCGTCTTACAGGGGCCGCCGGTCTTTTCAATGAGCAGTTCTTC. Filled out from reference TRBV7-6 and TRBJ2-1, the complete variable domain reads GAGVSQSPRYKVTKRGQDVALRCDPISGHVSLYWYRQALGQGPEFLTYFNYEAQQDKSGLPNDRFSAERPEGSISTLTIQRTEQRDSAMYRCASSRLTGAAGLFNEQFFGPGTRLTVL.

J is TRBJ1-1 and V is TRBV2, with D hard to call. V was clipped by 7 bases and J by 1 base, with 10 bases between them. CDR1 SNHLY and CDR2 FYNNEI come from the germline V gene. This CDR3 spans 13 amino acids. The CDR3 spells CASMSIPNTEAFF. The DNA for the CDR3 is TGTGCCAGCATGAGTATTCCGAACACTGAAGCTTTCTTT.

The genes are TRBV11-3 and TRBJ2-5, with 7 bases aligning to TRBD2. The germline CDR1 and CDR2 sequences are SGHNT and YENEEA. J lost 5 bases, V lost 3 bases, and 3 bases had no gene match. This CDR3 has 13 amino acids. The CDR3 is CASSFTSVETQYF. DNA for the CDR3: TGTGCCAGCAGCTTTACTAGCGTGGAGACCCAGTACTTC.

CDR3 amino acids: CASSFTGGRYEQYF. The CDR3 coding sequence is TGTGCCAGCAGTTTCACAGGGGGCCGCTACGAGCAGTACTTC. This sequence joins TRBV28 and TRBJ2-7; 9 bases are a match to TRBD1. CDR1 and CDR2 from the germline V gene are MDHEN and SYDVKM. The CDR3 sequence is 14 residues long. Trimming took 3 bases from V and 3 from J; bases not matched to a gene: 3.

The V and J genes are TRBV6-5 and TRBJ2-7, with 7 bases aligning to TRBD2. The CDR3 totals 16 residues. From germline, CDR1 is MNHEY and CDR2 SVGAGI. V shed 3 bases, J shed 0 bases, and the junction held 8 bases outside the gene matches. The CDR3 sequence: CASSYEGGSSSYEQYF. CDR3 DNA: TGTGCCAGCAGTTATGAGGGCGGGAGTAGCTCCTACGAGCAGTACTTC.

The rearrangement uses TRBV4-1 and TRBJ2-1; TRBD2 matches at 8 bases. This CDR3 region has 17 residues. Germline CDR1 is MGHRA and CDR2 is YSYEKL. V lost 1 base and J lost 0; bases outside the gene matches: 5. The CDR3 DNA reads TGCGCCAGCAGCCAAGCGGCGGGGGGCATCTCCTACAATGAGCAGTTCTTC. Translating it yields CASSQAAGGISYNEQFF.

V usage is TRBV5-6 and J usage is TRBJ2-1; 9 nucleotides align to TRBD2. The ends lost 2 bases at V and 9 bases at J; junction bases unmatched: 15. This CDR3 is 17 amino acids long. CDR1 is SGHDT, CDR2 YYEEEE, per germline. As DNA, the CDR3 is TGTGCCAGCAGCTTTGGTGCATTCGCGGGGGGGCGAAGTGAGCAGTTCTTC. Translation gives CASSFGAFAGGRSEQFF.

The CDR3 DNA sequence: TGTGCCAGCAGCGCGACAGGGTACGATGGCTACACCTTC. Translation: CASSATGYDGYTF. This chain links TRBV5-4 with TRBJ1-2, with TRBD1 matching 7 bases. Germline CDR1 and CDR2: SGHNT and YYREEE (reference sequence). The V gene end was trimmed by 4 bases and the J gene end by 6 bases; junction bases not matched to a gene: 6. The length of the CDR3 is 13 residues.

The table lists this clone with a count of one. The chain combines TRBV5-4 with TRBJ2-5, with D maybe TRBD2 (6 bases). CDR1 is SGHNT and CDR2 is YYREEE in the germline V gene (reference sequence). The CDR3 consists of 16 residues. V was cut by 5 bases and J by 1 base, with 18 bases left in between. DNA for the CDR3: TGTGCCAGCAGTTCCGGAGGGTACGCGGTCCAAGAGACCCAGTACTTC. Translated: CASSSGGYAVQETQYF.

The table lists this clone with a count of one. The rearrangement links TRBV15 to TRBJ1-6; D is uncertain. CDR1 is LNHNV, CDR2 YYDKDF, per germline (reference sequence). Trimming shortened V by 0 bases and J by 7 bases, and 10 bases separated the two germline ends. The CDR3 is made up of 15 amino acids. The CDR3 protein is CATSRENSGNSPLHF. The CDR3 nucleotides are TGTGCCACCAGCAGAGAGAACTCGGGGAATTCACCCCTCCACTTT. Drawing the rest from reference TRBV15 and TRBJ1-6, the complete variable domain is DAMVIQNPRYQVTQFGKPVTLSCSQTLNHNVMYWYQQKSSQAPKLLFHYYDKDFNNEADTPDNFQSRRPNTSFCFLDIRSPGLGDTAMYLCATSRENSGNSPLHFGNGTRLTVT.

The rearrangement links TRBV28 to TRBJ1-1, with TRBD1 matching 9 bases. This CDR3 spans 16 amino acids. With V trimmed by 2 bases and J by 3 bases, 7 bases remained unmatched. Germline V gene sequence: CDR1 MDHEN, CDR2 SYDVKM. DNA of the CDR3: TGTGCCAGCAGTTTAGTACAGGGGGCGGGGGACACTGAAGCTTTCTTT. This gives the protein CASSLVQGAGDTEAFF.

The chain has TRBV5-1 and TRBJ1-4; D possibly corresponds to TRBD1 (6 bases). This CDR3 region has 14 residues. With 0 bases removed from V and 7 bases from J, the gap between germline ends came to 10 bases. Germline V gene sequence: CDR1 SGHRS, CDR2 YFSETQ. The DNA of the CDR3 is TGCGCCAGCAGCTTGGTTCAGGGGAGTGAAAAACTGTTTTTT. This gives the protein CASSLVQGSEKLFF.

By share of the sample, this clone is medium-sized. V and J are TRBV7-9 and TRBJ1-3, with TRBD1 as a possible D gene (6 bases). CDR1 SEHNR and CDR2 FQNEAQ come from the germline V gene (reference sequence). The V gene lost 5 bases and the J gene lost 0 bases, with 14 bases spanning the gap. This CDR3 is built from 16 residues. CDR3 region: CASSPRDTVSGNTIYF. The CDR3, as DNA: TGTGCCAGCAGCCCCAGGGACACCGTCTCTGGAAACACCATATATTTT. Variable domain in full (rest from reference TRBV7-9 and TRBJ1-3): DTGVSQNPRHKITKRGQNVTFRCDPISEHNRLYWYRQTLGQGPEFLTYFQNEAQLEKSRLLSDRFSAERPKGSFSTLEIQRTEQGDSAMYLCASSPRDTVSGNTIYFGEGSWLTVV.

The chain uses TRBV30 and TRBJ2-7; 9 bases align to TRBD1. CDR1 is GTSNPN, CDR2 SVGIG, per germline (reference sequence). This CDR3 has 14 residues. The V gene end was trimmed by 3 bases and the J gene end by 5 bases; junction bases not matched to a gene: 8. The CDR3 DNA follows: TGTGCCTGGAGCGCAAACAGGGGGCGCAACGAGCAGTACTTC. This translates into CAWSANRGRNEQYF.

The rearrangement uses TRBV7-9 and TRBJ2-7; 8 bases agree with TRBD1. Germline V CDR1 and CDR2: SEHNR, FQNEAQ (reference sequence). The CDR3 consists of 16 residues. J was trimmed by 0 bases and V by 5 bases; bases with no gene match: 9. CDR3 in DNA: TGTGCCAGCAGCCTACACCGGGACAGGAGCTCCTACGAGCAGTACTTC. This translates into CASSLHRDRSSYEQYF.

The CDR3 is CATSRRLDPGELFF. The CDR3, as DNA: TGTGCCACCAGCAGAAGACTAGACCCCGGGGAGCTGTTTTTT. J is TRBJ2-2 and V is TRBV15, with D tentatively TRBD2 (6 bases). Germline V gene sequence: CDR1 LNHNV, CDR2 YYDKDF (reference sequence). This CDR3 has 14 amino acids. Trimming removed 2 bases at V and 6 bases at J, with 10 bases between. Looking up the rest from reference TRBV15 and TRBJ2-2 gives the full variable domain: DAMVIQNPRYQVTQFGKPVTLSCSQTLNHNVMYWYQQKSSQAPKLLFHYYDKDFNNEADTPDNFQSRRPNTSFCFLDIRSPGLGDTAMYLCATSRRLDPGELFFGEGSRLTVL.

Regarding this clone: This CDR3 is also generated by other DNA sequences in the sample. The chain combines TRBV27 with TRBJ1-6; no clear D gene. The V gene lost 3 bases and the J gene lost 0 bases, with 6 bases spanning the gap. The CDR3 totals 15 residues. Germline V gene sequence: CDR1 MNHEY, CDR2 SMNVEV (reference sequence). The CDR3 region has the DNA TGTGCCAGCAGTTTCACCAGCTCCTATAATTCACCCCTCCACTTT. It specifies CASSFTSSYNSPLHF.